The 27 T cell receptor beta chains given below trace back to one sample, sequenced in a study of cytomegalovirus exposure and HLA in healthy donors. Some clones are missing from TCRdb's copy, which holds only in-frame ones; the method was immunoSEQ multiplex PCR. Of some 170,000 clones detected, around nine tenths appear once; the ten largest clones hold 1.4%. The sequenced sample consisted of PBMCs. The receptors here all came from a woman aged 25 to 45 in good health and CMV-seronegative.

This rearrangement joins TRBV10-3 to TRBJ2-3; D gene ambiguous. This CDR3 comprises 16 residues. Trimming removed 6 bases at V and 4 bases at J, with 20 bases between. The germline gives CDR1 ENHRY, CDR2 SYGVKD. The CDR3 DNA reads TGTGCCATCAGGAGGAGCTGGTTGGGTGGAGCAGATACGCAGTATTTT. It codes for CAIRRSWLGGADTQYF.

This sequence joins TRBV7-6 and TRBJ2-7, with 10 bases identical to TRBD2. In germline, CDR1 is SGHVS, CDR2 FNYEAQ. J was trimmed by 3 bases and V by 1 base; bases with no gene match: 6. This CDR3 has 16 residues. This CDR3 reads CASSLGASGGIYEQYF. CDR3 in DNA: TGTGCCAGCAGCTTAGGTGCTAGCGGGGGAATCTACGAGCAGTACTTC.

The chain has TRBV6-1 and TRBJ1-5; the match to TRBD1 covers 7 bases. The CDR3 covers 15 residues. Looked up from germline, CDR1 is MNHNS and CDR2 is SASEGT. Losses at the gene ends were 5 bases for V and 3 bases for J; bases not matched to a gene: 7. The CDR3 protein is CASSRAGGDNQPQHF. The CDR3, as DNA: TGTGCCAGCAGTAGGGCAGGGGGAGACAATCAGCCCCAGCATTTT.

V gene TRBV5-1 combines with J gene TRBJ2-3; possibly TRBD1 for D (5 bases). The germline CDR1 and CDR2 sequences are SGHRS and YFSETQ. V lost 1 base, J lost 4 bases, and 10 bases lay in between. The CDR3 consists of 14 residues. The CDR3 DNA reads TGCGCCAGCAGCTTGTCAGGGTTGTCAGATACGCAGTATTTT. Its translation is CASSLSGLSDTQYF.

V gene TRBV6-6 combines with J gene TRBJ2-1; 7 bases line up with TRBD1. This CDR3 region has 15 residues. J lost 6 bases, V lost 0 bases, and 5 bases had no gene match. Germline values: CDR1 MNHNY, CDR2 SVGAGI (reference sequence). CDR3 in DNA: TGTGCCAGCAGTTACTCGGCGACAGGGTTCAATGAGCAGTTCTTC. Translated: CASSYSATGFNEQFF.

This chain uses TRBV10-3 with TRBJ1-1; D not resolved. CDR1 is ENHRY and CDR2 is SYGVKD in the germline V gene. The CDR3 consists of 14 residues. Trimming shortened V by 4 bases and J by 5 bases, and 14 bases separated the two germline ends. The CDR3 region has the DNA TGTGCCATCAGTGGAAGAGGGCTCGGGACTGAAGCTTTCTTT. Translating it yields CAISGRGLGTEAFF.

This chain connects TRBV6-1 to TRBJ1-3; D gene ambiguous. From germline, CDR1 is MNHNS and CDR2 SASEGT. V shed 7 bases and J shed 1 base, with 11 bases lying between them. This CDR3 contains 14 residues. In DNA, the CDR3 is TGTGCCAGCACGTTCAGTACATCTGGAAACACCATATATTTT. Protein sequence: CASTFSTSGNTIYF.

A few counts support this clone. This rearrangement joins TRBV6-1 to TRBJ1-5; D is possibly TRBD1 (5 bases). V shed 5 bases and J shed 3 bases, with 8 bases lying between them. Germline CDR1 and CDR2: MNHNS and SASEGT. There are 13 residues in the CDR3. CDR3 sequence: CASSTRDNQPQHF. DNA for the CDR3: TGTGCCAGCAGTACCAGGGACAATCAGCCCCAGCATTTT.

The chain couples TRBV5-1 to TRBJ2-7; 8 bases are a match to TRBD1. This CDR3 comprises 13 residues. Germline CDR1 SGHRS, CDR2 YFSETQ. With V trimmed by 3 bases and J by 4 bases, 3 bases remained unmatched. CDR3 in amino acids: CASSSDRVYEQYF. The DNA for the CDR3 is TGCGCCAGCAGCTCGGACAGGGTTTACGAGCAGTACTTC. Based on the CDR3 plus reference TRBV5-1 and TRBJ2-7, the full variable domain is KAGVTQTPRYLIKTRGQQVTLSCSPISGHRSVSWYQQTPGQGLQFLFEYFSETQRNKGNFPGRFSGRQFSNSRSEMNVSTLELGDSALYLCASSSDRVYEQYFGPGTRLTVT.

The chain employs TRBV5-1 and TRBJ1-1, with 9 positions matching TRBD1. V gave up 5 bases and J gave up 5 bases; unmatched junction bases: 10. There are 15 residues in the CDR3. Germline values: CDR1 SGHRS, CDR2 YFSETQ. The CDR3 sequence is CASRGGTGWETEAFF. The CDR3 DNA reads TGCGCCAGCAGGGGGGGGACAGGGTGGGAGACTGAAGCTTTCTTT.

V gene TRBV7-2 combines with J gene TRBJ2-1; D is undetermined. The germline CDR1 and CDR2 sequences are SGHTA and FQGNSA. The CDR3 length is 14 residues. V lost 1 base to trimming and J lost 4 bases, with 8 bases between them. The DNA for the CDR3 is TGTGCCAGCAGCTTAGTGCAGGTTTACAATGAGCAGTTCTTC. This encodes CASSLVQVYNEQFF.

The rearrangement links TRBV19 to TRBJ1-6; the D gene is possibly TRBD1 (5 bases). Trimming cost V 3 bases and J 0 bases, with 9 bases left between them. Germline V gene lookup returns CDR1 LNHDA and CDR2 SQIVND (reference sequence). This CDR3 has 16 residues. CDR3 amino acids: CASSIGGGSYNSPLHF. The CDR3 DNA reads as TGTGCCAGTAGTATTGGGGGGGGCTCCTATAATTCACCCCTCCACTTT. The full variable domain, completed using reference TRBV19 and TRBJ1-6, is DGGITQSPKYLFRKEGQNVTLSCEQNLNHDAMYWYRQDPGQGLRLIYYSQIVNDFQKGDIAEGYSVSREKKESFPLTVTSAQKNPTAFYLCASSIGGGSYNSPLHFGNGTRLTVT.

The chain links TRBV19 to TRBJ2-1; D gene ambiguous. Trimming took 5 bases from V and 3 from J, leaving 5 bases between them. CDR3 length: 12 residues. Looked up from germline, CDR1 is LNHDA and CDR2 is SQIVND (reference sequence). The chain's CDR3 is CASSENYNEQFF. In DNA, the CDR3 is TGTGCCAGTAGTGAGAACTACAATGAGCAGTTCTTC.

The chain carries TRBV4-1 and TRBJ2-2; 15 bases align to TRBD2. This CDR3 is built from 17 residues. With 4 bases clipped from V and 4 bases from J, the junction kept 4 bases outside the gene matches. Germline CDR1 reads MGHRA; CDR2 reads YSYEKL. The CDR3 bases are TGCGCCAGCAGCCGGACTAGCGGGGGGGAGTCCACCGGGGAGCTGTTTTTT. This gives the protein CASSRTSGGESTGELFF.

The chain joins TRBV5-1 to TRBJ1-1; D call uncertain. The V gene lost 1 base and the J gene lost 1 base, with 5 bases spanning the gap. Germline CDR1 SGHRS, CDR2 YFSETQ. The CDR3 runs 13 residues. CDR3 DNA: TGCGCCAGCAGCTTGTCACAGAACACTGAAGCTTTCTTT. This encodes CASSLSQNTEAFF.

This CDR3 is CASSGSEKYQETQYF. The CDR3 DNA reads TGTGCCAGCTCCGGGTCCGAAAAGTACCAAGAGACCCAGTACTTC. The chain has TRBV2 and TRBJ2-5, with no clear D. The V end lost 8 bases, the J end lost 0 bases, and 16 bases lay between the germline ends. CDR1 and CDR2 (germline): SNHLY, FYNNEI. The CDR3 covers 15 residues.

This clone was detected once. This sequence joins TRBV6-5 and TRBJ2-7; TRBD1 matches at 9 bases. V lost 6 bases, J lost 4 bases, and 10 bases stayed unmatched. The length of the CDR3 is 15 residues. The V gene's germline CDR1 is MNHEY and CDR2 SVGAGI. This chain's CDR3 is CASSPWGQGAYEQYF. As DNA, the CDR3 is TGTGCCAGCAGCCCATGGGGACAGGGAGCGTACGAGCAGTACTTC.

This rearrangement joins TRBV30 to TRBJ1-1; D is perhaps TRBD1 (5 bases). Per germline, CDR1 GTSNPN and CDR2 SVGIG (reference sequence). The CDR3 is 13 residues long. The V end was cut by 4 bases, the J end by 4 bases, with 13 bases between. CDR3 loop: CAWTHGGATEAFF. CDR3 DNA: TGTGCCTGGACCCACGGGGGAGCCACTGAAGCTTTCTTT.

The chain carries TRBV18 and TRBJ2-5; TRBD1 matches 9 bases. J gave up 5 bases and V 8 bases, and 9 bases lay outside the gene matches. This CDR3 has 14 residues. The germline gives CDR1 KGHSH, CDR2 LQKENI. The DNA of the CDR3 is TGTGCCAGCGCTGGGACAGGGACTTTGGAGACCCAGTACTTC. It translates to CASAGTGTLETQYF. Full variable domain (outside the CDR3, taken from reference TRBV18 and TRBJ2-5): NAGVMQNPRHLVRRRGQEARLRCSPMKGHSHVYWYRQLPEEGLKFMVYLQKENIIDESGMPKERFSAEFPKEGPSILRIQQVVRGDSAAYFCASAGTGTLETQYFGPGTRLLVL.

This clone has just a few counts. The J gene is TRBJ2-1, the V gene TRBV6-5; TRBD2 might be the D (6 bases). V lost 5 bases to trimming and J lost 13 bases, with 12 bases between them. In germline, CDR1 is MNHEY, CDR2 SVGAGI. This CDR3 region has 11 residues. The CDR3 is CASSTWDSQFF. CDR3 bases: TGTGCCAGCAGTACTTGGGACTCACAGTTCTTC.

CDR3 sequence: CAWSGIGFSSYNEQFF. The CDR3 nucleotides read TGTGCCTGGAGTGGGATCGGGTTTAGCTCCTACAATGAGCAGTTCTTC. V and J are TRBV30 and TRBJ2-1, with unresolved D. Germline V gene data show CDR1 as GTSNPN and CDR2 as SVGIG (reference sequence). Trimming shortened V by 1 base and J by 0 bases, and 13 bases separated the two germline ends. The CDR3 loop spans 16 amino acids.

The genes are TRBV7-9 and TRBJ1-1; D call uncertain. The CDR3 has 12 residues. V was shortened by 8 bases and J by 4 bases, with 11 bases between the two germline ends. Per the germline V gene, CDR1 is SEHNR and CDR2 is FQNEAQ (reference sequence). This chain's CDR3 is CASFGRFTEAFF. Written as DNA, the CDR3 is TGTGCCAGCTTTGGCAGGTTCACTGAAGCTTTCTTT.

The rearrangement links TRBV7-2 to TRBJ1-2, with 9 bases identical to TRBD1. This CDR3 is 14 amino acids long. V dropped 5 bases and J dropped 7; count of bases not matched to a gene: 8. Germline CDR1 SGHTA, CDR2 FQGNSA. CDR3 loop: CASSHRDRAGGYTF. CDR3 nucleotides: TGTGCCAGCAGCCACCGGGACAGGGCGGGTGGCTACACCTTC.

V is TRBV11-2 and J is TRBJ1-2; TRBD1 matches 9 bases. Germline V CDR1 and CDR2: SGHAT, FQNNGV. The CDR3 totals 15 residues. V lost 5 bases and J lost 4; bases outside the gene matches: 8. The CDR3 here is CASSPITGGIYGYTF. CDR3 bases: TGTGCCAGCAGCCCCATCACAGGGGGCATCTATGGCTACACCTTC.

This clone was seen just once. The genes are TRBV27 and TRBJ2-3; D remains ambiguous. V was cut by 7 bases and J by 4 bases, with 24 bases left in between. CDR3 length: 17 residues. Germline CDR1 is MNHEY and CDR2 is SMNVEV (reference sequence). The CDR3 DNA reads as TGTGCCAGCATGTCAACCAACCCATCCCTCACACCAGATACGCAGTATTTT. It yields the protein CASMSTNPSLTPDTQYF.

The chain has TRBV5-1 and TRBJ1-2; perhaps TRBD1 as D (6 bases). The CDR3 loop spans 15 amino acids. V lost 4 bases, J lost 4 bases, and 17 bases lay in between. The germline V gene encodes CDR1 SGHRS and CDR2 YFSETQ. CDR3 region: CASSPNTDRSYGYTF. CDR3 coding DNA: TGCGCCAGCAGCCCGAACACCGACAGGTCCTATGGCTACACCTTC.

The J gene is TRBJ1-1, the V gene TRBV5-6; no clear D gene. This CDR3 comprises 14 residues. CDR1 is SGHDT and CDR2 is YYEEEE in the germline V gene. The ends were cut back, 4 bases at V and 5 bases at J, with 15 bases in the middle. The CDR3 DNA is TGTGCCAGCAGCGTCGGGGTGATGAGGACTGAAGCTTTCTTT. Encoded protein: CASSVGVMRTEAFF.